A selection of T cell receptor beta chains follows, all from one sample in a study of blood T cells in healthy people across ages. TCRdb passed the 5' RACE reads through MiXCR, listing each CDR3 protein once. Of roughly 1,300,000 distinct CDR3 sequences in the sample, 55% to 75% were seen once. The specimen sequenced was blood. These TCRs come from a man between 18 and 29 years old in good health. Both conserved end residues are part of each CDR3. Fields, in order: D gene, CDR3 length, V gene, clone size, J gene, CDR3 protein, CDR3 DNA. D genes are given only for firm matches. The size of a clone is reported for some rows only, either as once, few or many, or as a class for expanded clones.

>TRBD1|18|TRBV12-5|-|TRBJ2-1
CASGLGYRGPSSCNEQFF
TGTGCTAGTGGTTTGGGCTACAGGGGCCCGAGCTCCTGCAATGAGCAGTTCTTC
>-|17|TRBV27|-|TRBJ2-1
CASSTSRGATSYNEQFF
TGTGCCAGCAGTACCTCCAGGGGGGCCACCTCCTACAATGAGCAGTTCTTC
>TRBD2|17|TRBV29-1|-|TRBJ2-1
CSVRGSSGRATRDEQFF
TGCAGCGTCCGGGGGAGTAGCGGGAGGGCCACCCGGGATGAGCAGTTCTTC
>-|15|TRBV6-2/TRBV6-3|-|TRBJ2-4
CASSYGSGAMNIQYF
TGTGCCAGCAGTTACGGATCGGGAGCGATGAACATTCAGTACTTC
>TRBD1|16|TRBV4-1|once|TRBJ1-6
CASSQEGQGYNSPLHF
TGCGCCAGCAGCCAAGAGGGACAGGGTTATAATTCACCCCTCCACTTT
>-|15|TRBV7-2|-|TRBJ1-4
CASSFAGLGNEKLFF
TGTGCCAGCAGCTTTGCAGGGTTGGGTAATGAAAAACTGTTTTTT
>TRBD2|16|TRBV12-3/TRBV12-4|-|TRBJ2-1
CASSFTGTSGNNEQFF
TGTGCCAGCAGTTTTACCGGGACTAGCGGGAACAATGAGCAGTTCTTC
>TRBD2|17|TRBV7-9|few|TRBJ2-3
CASSSLGLARPTDTQYF
TGTGCCAGCAGCTCCCTAGGACTAGCGAGACCCACAGATACGCAGTATTTT
>-|16|TRBV7-9|few|TRBJ1-4
CASSRGTYTTNEKLFF
TGTGCCAGCAGCCGCGGGACCTATACAACTAATGAAAAACTGTTTTTT
>-|17|TRBV27|-|TRBJ2-3
CASSFLGTSDGADTQYF
TGTGCCAGCAGTTTTCTCGGGACGTCCGACGGGGCAGATACGCAGTATTTT
>TRBD2|14|TRBV29-1|once|TRBJ2-5
CSVVGREGPLEQYF
TGCAGCGTTGTTGGGCGGGAGGGCCCCCTGGAGCAGTACTTC
>-|15|TRBV12-3/TRBV12-4|-|TRBJ1-1
CASSQTQRVNTEAFF
TGTGCCAGCAGTCAAACCCAACGCGTGAACACTGAAGCTTTCTTT
>TRBD2|15|TRBV29-1|-|TRBJ2-1
CSVPGGTSSYNVQFF
TGCAGCGTTCCGGGGGGGACGAGCTCCTACAATGTGCAGTTCTTC
>-|14|TRBV12-3/TRBV12-4|-|TRBJ2-7
CASSGIPRSYEQYF
TGTGCCAGCAGTGGGATTCCGAGGAGCTACGAGCAGTACTTC